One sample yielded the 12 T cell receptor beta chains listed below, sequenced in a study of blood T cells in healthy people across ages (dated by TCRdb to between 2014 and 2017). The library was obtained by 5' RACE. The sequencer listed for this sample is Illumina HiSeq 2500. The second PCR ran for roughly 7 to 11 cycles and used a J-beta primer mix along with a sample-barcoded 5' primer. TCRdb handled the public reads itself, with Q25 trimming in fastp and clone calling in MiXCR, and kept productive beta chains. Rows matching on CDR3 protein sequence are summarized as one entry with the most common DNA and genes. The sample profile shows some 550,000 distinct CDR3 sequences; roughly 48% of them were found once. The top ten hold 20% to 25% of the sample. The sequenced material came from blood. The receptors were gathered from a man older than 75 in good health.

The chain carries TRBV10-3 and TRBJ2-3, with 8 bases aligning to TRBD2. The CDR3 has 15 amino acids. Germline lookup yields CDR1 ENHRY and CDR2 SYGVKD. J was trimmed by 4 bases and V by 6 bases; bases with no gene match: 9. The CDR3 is CAISLGTSGSDTQYF. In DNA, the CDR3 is TGTGCCATCAGCCTCGGGACTAGTGGGTCAGATACGCAGTATTTT.

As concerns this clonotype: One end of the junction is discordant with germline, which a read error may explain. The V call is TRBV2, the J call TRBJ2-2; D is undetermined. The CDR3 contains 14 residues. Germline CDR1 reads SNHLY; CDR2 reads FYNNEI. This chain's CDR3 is CANSRIRTTGELFF. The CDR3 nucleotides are TGTGCCAACAGTAGAATTAGGACCACCGGGGAGCTGTTTTTT.

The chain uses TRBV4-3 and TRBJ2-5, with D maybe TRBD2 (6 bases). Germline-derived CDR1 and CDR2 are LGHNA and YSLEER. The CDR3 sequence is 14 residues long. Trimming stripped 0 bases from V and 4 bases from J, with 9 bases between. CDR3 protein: CASSQEPAGETQYF. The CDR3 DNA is TGCGCCAGCAGCCAAGAGCCAGCGGGAGAGACCCAGTACTTC.

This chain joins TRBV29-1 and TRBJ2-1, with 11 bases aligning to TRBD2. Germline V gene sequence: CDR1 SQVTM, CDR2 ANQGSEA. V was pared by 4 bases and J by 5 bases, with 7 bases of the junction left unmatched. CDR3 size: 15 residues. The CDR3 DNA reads TGCAGCGTTGTTGTTTCTAGCGGGGGGCACAATGAGCAGTTCTTC. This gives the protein CSVVVSSGGHNEQFF.

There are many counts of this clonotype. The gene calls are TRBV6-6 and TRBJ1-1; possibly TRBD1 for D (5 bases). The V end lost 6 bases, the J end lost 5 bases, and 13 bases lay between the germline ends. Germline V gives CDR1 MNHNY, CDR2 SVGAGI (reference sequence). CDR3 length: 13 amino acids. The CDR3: CASRLGGGTEAFF. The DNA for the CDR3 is TGTGCCAGCAGACTAGGCGGGGGGACTGAAGCTTTCTTT.

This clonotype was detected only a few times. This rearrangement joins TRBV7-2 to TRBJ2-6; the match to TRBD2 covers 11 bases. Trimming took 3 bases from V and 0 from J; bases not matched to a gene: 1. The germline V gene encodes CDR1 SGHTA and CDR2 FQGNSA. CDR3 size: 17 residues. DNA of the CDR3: TGTGCCAGCAGCTTGGGACTAGCGGTCTCTGGGGCCAACGTCCTGACTTTC. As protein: CASSLGLAVSGANVLTF. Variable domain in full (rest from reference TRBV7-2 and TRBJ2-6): GAGVSQSPSNKVTEKGKDVELRCDPISGHTALYWYRQSLGQGLEFLIYFQGNSAPDKSGLPSDRFSAERTGGSVSTLTIQRTQQEDSAVYLCASSLGLAVSGANVLTFGAGSRLTVL.

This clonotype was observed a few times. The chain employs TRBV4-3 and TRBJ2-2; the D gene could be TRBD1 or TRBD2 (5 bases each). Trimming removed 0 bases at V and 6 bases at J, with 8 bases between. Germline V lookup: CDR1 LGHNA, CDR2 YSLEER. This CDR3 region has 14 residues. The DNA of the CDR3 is TGCGCCAGCAGCCAAGAGGGGGTGTCCGGGGAGCTGTTTTTT. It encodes CASSQEGVSGELFF.

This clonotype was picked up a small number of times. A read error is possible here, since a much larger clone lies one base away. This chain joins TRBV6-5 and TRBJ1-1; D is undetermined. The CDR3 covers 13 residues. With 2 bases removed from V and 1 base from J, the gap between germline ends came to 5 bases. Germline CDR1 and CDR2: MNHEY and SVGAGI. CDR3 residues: CASSYRANTEAFF. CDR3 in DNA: TGTGCCAGCAGTTACCGGGCGAACACTGAAGCTTTCTTT.

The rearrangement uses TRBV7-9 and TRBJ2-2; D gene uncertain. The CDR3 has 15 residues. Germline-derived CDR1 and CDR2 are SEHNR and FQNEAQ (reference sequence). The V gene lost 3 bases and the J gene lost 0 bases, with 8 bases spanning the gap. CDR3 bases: TGTGCCAGCAGCTTGGGGTCGGCGAACACCGGGGAGCTGTTTTTT. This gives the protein CASSLGSANTGELFF. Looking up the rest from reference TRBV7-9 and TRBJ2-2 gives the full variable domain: DTGVSQNPRHKITKRGQNVTFRCDPISEHNRLYWYRQTLGQGPEFLTYFQNEAQLEKSRLLSDRFSAERPKGSFSTLEIQRTEQGDSAMYLCASSLGSANTGELFFGEGSRLTVL.

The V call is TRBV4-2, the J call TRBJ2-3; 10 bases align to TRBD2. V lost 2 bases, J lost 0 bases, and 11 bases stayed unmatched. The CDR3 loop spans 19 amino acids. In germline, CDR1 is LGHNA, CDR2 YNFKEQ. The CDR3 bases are TGTGCCAGCAGCCAATTAGGACTAGCGGACCGAACTAGCACAGATACGCAGTATTTT. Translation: CASSQLGLADRTSTDTQYF.

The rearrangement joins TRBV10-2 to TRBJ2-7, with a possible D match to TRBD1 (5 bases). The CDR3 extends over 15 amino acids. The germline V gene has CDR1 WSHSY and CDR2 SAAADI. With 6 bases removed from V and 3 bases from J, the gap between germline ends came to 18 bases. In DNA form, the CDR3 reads TGCGCCAGCAGGCAGGAAAGGGGTTTATTCTACGAGCAGTACTTC. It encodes CASRQERGLFYEQYF.

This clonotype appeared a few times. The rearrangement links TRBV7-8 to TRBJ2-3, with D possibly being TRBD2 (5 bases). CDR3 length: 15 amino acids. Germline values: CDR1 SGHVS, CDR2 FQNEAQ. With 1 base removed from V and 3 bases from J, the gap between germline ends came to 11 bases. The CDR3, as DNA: TGTGCCAGCAGCTTAGTGCCGGGAAGGACAGATACGCAGTATTTT. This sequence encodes CASSLVPGRTDTQYF.